Sequencing of this TCR beta chain was carried out in a study of CD8 T cells in ankylosing spondylitis. Findings and caveats of the study: Significant enrichment of disease-linked clones was reportedly seen in matched ankylosing spondylitis synovial fluid. Relatively rare in peripheral blood, disease-linked clones were also CD8+. About 8 highly homologous variants formed a TCR beta motif that appeared characteristic of ankylosing spondylitis blood. Prior literature has documented some motif variants in synovial fluid and blood from reactive arthritis.

Comment on this clonotype: As yet, its antigen is unknown.

Each TCR beta library was made by quantitative 5'-RACE that incorporated molecular barcodes. In TCRdb, the 5' RACE reads were re-called with MiXCR into one record per CDR3 protein. The sample has hundreds of thousands of distinct CDR3 sequences; 25% to 30% are singletons. There are 15 residues in the CDR3. Per germline, CDR1 KGHDR and CDR2 SFDVKD. Deletions cut 4 bases from V and 4 bases from J, with 10 bases between. The material sequenced was blood, either unsorted or a sorted T cell fraction (not recorded which). The chain employs TRBV24-1 and TRBJ2-6; no firm D call. The clonotype originates from a male donor with ankylosing spondylitis. The CDR3 loop is CATSEKGRGANVLTF. The CDR3 DNA reads as TGTGCCACCAGTGAGAAGGGTCGAGGGGCCAACGTCCTGACTTTC.